Each of the 15 T cell receptor beta chains below was sequenced from the same sample in a study of blood T cell repertoires in COVID-19. The method was immunoSEQ multiplex PCR; TCRdb's version includes in-frame clones alone and lacks a portion of them. This table holds 200,000 to 250,000 clones, roughly 88% found once. The sample comprised PBMCs or T cells enriched from blood (not recorded which). All receptors come from a woman aged 25 to 39 who had been exposed to COVID-19.

The genes are TRBV9 and TRBJ1-3; D is unresolved. The V and J ends lost 0 bases and 0 bases respectively, with 13 bases between them. The CDR3 has 17 residues. The germline V gene encodes CDR1 SGDLS and CDR2 YYNGEE. CDR3 in DNA: TGTGCCAGCAGCGTAGGCCCCGACTGGCGCTCTGGAAACACCATATATTTT. Amino acid sequence: CASSVGPDWRSGNTIYF.

The chain links TRBV5-1 to TRBJ2-5; 10 bases align to TRBD1. V lost 0 bases, J lost 4 bases, and 3 bases stayed unmatched. Germline V gene lookup returns CDR1 SGHRS and CDR2 YFSETQ. The CDR3 runs 15 residues. The CDR3 is CASSLGDRGRETQYF. CDR3 DNA sequence: TGCGCCAGCAGCTTGGGGGACAGGGGAAGAGAGACCCAGTACTTC.

The rearrangement uses TRBV2 and TRBJ2-7; maybe TRBD1 (7 bases). Per germline, CDR1 SNHLY and CDR2 FYNNEI. There are 14 residues in the CDR3. Deletions cut 8 bases from V and 1 base from J, with 15 bases between. The CDR3 nucleotides read TGTGCCAGCGGAGGGGGCGCGAGGTCCTACGAGCAGTACTTC. Its protein is CASGGGARSYEQYF. The complete variable domain, with remaining parts taken from reference TRBV2 and TRBJ2-7, reads EPEVTQTPSHQVTQMGQEVILRCVPISNHLYFYWYRQILGQKVEFLVSFYNNEISEKSEIFDDQFSVERPDGSNFTLKIRSTKLEDSAMYFCASGGGARSYEQYFGPGTRLTVT.

V is TRBV7-9 and J is TRBJ2-5; 8 bases agree with TRBD2. The CDR3 contains 16 residues. Germline values: CDR1 SEHNR, CDR2 FQNEAQ (reference sequence). V shed 2 bases, J shed 4 bases, and the junction held 9 bases outside the gene matches. The CDR3 sequence is CASSLKSAGDRETQYF. The CDR3 nucleotides are TGTGCCAGCAGCTTAAAGTCAGCGGGAGATAGAGAGACCCAGTACTTC.

The CDR3 protein is CASSLGQTNQPQHF. In DNA, the CDR3 is TGCGCCAGCAGCTTGGGACAGACTAATCAGCCCCAGCATTTT. The rearrangement links TRBV5-1 to TRBJ1-5; maybe TRBD1 (5 bases). Trimming left V 0 bases short and J 4 bases short, with 8 bases between. Germline CDR1 SGHRS, CDR2 YFSETQ. The CDR3 consists of 14 residues.

This clone was recorded a few times. This rearrangement joins TRBV6-5 to TRBJ2-4, with 9 bases aligning to TRBD1. Per the germline V gene, CDR1 is MNHEY and CDR2 is SVGAGI. This CDR3 is built from 13 residues. The trim removed 6 bases at V and 7 bases at J, leaving 4 bases unmatched. CDR3 nucleotide sequence: TGTGCCAGCAGCCCGGACAGGGGTAACATTCAGTACTTC. Translating gives CASSPDRGNIQYF.

The J gene is TRBJ2-1, the V gene TRBV7-2, with 7 bases fitting TRBD1. Germline values: CDR1 SGHTA, CDR2 FQGNSA. With V trimmed by 1 base and J by 9 bases, 6 bases remained unmatched. The CDR3 length is 14 residues. In DNA, the CDR3 is TGTGCCAGCAGCTTAGAAACAGGGGCCCTTGAGCAGTTCTTC. Protein: CASSLETGALEQFF.

This clone was counted once. The chain combines TRBV29-1 with TRBJ2-1; 9 nucleotides align to TRBD2. From germline, CDR1 is SQVTM and CDR2 ANQGSEA. J lost 9 bases, V lost 5 bases, and 8 bases had no gene match. The CDR3 is made up of 13 amino acids. Here the CDR3 DNA reads TGCAGCGTTTCGGCGGGAGGGAAGGGTGAGCAGTTCTTC. Translated: CSVSAGGKGEQFF.

The gene calls are TRBV6-5 and TRBJ2-7, with D perhaps matching TRBD1 (5 bases). The CDR3 consists of 12 residues. Trimming took off 2 bases at V and 4 bases at J, with 6 bases between the two ends. Germline V gene data show CDR1 as MNHEY and CDR2 as SVGAGI. CDR3 protein: CASSYRGYEQYF. The DNA of the CDR3 is TGTGCCAGCAGTTACAGGGGATACGAGCAGTACTTC.

To note about this clone: Other DNA sequences in the same sample also yield this CDR3. The chain uses TRBV12-3 or TRBV12-4 and TRBJ1-1; D is possibly TRBD1 (6 bases). The CDR3 is made up of 11 amino acids. With 6 bases removed from V and 8 bases from J, the gap between germline ends came to 10 bases. CDR3 region: CASSLRGEAFF. In DNA, the CDR3 is TGTGCCAGCAGCCTCAGGGGCGAAGCTTTCTTT.

This clone was seen a single time. The gene calls are TRBV25-1 and TRBJ1-6, with TRBD1 as a possible D gene (5 bases). CDR1 and CDR2 (germline): MGHDK, SYGVNS. The CDR3 is 16 amino acids. Trimming cost V 1 base and J 10 bases, with 17 bases left between them. The CDR3 sequence: CASSESGQGGESPLHF. DNA of the CDR3: TGTGCCAGCAGTGAATCAGGGCAGGGTGGGGAATCACCCCTCCACTTT.

This chain uses TRBV5-1 with TRBJ2-1, with a weak D call TRBD2 (6 bases). The CDR3 length is 15 residues. Trimming took off 4 bases at V and 9 bases at J, with 20 bases between the two ends. CDR1 and CDR2 (germline): SGHRS, YFSETQ. The CDR3: CASSPEWGEAGEQFF. Here the CDR3 DNA reads TGCGCCAGCAGCCCTGAATGGGGGGAGGCCGGTGAGCAGTTCTTC. Based on the CDR3 plus reference TRBV5-1 and TRBJ2-1, the full variable domain is KAGVTQTPRYLIKTRGQQVTLSCSPISGHRSVSWYQQTPGQGLQFLFEYFSETQRNKGNFPGRFSGRQFSNSRSEMNVSTLELGDSALYLCASSPEWGEAGEQFFGPGTRLTVL.

This rearrangement joins TRBV2 to TRBJ1-5; D perhaps matches TRBD1 (5 bases). Germline-derived CDR1 and CDR2 are SNHLY and FYNNEI. Trimming removed 5 bases at V and 6 bases at J, with 14 bases between. This CDR3 is built from 14 residues. The CDR3 bases are TGTGCCAGCAGTCAAGAGTCAGGGATTCAGCCCCAGCATTTT. This gives the protein CASSQESGIQPQHF.

In its sample, this clone was seen a few times. DNA for the CDR3: TGCGCCAGCAGCCAGGGGTTAGCGGGAGGGCAAAGTGAGCAGTACTTC. Translation: CASSQGLAGGQSEQYF. V gene TRBV5-1 combines with J gene TRBJ2-7, with 11 bases that match TRBD2. CDR1 and CDR2 from the germline V gene are SGHRS and YFSETQ. Trimming took 4 bases from V and 7 from J; bases not matched to a gene: 13. The CDR3 spans 16 residues.

The chain recombines TRBV30 with TRBJ1-2, with TRBD1 matching 9 bases. The CDR3 covers 12 residues. Germline CDR1 GTSNPN, CDR2 SVGIG (reference sequence). After removal of 1 base from V and 13 bases from J, the junction contained 7 bases not matched to a gene. CDR3 loop: CAWSDRGLGCTF. In DNA, the CDR3 is TGTGCCTGGAGTGACAGGGGGCTAGGGTGCACCTTC. Variable domain in full (rest from reference TRBV30 and TRBJ1-2): SQTIHQWPATLVQPVGSPLSLECTVEGTSNPNLYWYRQAAGRGLQLLFYSVGIGQISSEVPQNLSASRPQDRQFILSSKKLLLSDSGFYLCAWSDRGLGCTFGSGTRLTVV.